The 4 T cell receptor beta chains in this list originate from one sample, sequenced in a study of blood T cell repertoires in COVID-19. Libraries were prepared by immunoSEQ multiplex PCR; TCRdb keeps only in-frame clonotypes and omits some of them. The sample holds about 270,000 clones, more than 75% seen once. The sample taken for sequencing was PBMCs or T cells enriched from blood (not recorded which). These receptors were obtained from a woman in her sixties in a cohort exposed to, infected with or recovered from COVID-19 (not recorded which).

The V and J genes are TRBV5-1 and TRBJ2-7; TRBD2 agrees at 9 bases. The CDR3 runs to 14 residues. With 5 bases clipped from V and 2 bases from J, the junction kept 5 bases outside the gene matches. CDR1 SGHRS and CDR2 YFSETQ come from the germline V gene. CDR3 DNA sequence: TGCGCCAGCAGTCAGACTAGCGGCCCCTACGAGCAGTACTTC. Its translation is CASSQTSGPYEQYF.

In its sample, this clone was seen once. This CDR3 reads CASSLPGKETQYF. The CDR3, as DNA: TGCGCCAGCAGCTTGCCAGGGAAAGAGACCCAGTACTTC. The V gene is TRBV5-1, the J gene TRBJ2-5; a possible D gene is TRBD1 (5 bases). The CDR3 is 13 residues long. CDR1 is SGHRS and CDR2 is YFSETQ in the germline V gene. Trimming pared 1 base from V and 3 bases from J, leaving 7 bases between.

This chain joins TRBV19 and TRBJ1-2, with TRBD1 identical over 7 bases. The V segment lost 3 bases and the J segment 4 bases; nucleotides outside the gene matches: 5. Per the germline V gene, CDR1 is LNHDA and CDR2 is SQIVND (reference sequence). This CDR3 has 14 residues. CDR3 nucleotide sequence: TGTGCCAGTAGTATGACAGGGAACTTCTATGGCTACACCTTC. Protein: CASSMTGNFYGYTF.

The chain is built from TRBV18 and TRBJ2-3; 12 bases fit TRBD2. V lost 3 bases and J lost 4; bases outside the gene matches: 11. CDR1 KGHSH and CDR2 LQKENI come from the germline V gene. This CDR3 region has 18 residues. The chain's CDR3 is CASSPISTSGRRPDTQYF. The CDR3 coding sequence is TGTGCCAGCTCACCGATATCGACTAGCGGGAGAAGGCCAGATACGCAGTATTTT.